A selection of T cell receptor beta chains follows, all from one sample in a study of shared clonotypes between healthy human individuals. The repertoire was sequenced with immunoSEQ multiplex PCR; TCRdb's copy has only in-frame clones and lacks some. The sample shows roughly 1,000,000 clones, around 78% of them seen only once. The specimen sequenced was memory CD4+ T cells from PBMCs. The receptors shown here come from a man aged 18 to 29 in good health. Some clones in this sample may be carry-over from other donors' samples. Each CDR3 is given with its conserved first and last residue. The order of the fields is CDR3 DNA, CDR3 protein, J gene, D gene, clone size, V gene. The D gene is left open where the match is weak. Not all rows give a size; the values are once, few, many and, for expanded clones, a class.

TGTGCCAGCACTACTCCCGTGGGGCGGGCCAAAAACATTCAGTACTTC CASTTPVGRAKNIQYF TRBJ2-4 - - TRBV28
TGCGCCAGCACCCCGGGGCAGGGAAAGAGCTCCTACGAGCAGTACTTC CASTPGQGKSSYEQYF TRBJ2-7 - - TRBV4-1
TGTGCCAGCAGTGGTGATCAGGGGAGTGGTGGCTACACCTTC CASSGDQGSGGYTF TRBJ1-2 - - TRBV2
TGTGCCACCAGCAAGGGCATCCTGGAGACCCAGTACTTC CATSKGILETQYF TRBJ2-5 - - TRBV15
TGTGCCAGCAGCTTAGTACCGACTAGCACTCGATACCAAGAGACCCAGTACTTC CASSLVPTSTRYQETQYF TRBJ2-5 TRBD2 - TRBV7-6
TGTGCCAGCAGTTTTTATGGGGGTTCGGGCAAAAACATTCAGTACTTC CASSFYGGSGKNIQYF TRBJ2-4 - - TRBV27
TGCGCCAGCAGGAGAGGACAGGGAAGCAATCAGCCCCAGCATTTT CASRRGQGSNQPQHF TRBJ1-5 TRBD1 few TRBV10-2
TGCGCCAGCAGCTTGCTAAGAAACCAAGATACGCAGTATTTT CASSLLRNQDTQYF TRBJ2-3 - - TRBV5-1
TGCGCCAGCAGCTACTCTCGTGACAATGAGCAGTTCTTC CASSYSRDNEQFF TRBJ2-1 - few TRBV5-1
TGTGCCAGCAGTGAATTGGGTTACGAGCAGTACTTC CASSELGYEQYF TRBJ2-7 - - TRBV25-1
TGCGCCAGCAGCTTAACAGGCACTGGAAACACCATATATTTT CASSLTGTGNTIYF TRBJ1-3 - - TRBV4-1
TGCGCCAGCAGCCAAGGCGGCGGATTACAAGAGACCCAGTACTTC CASSQGGGLQETQYF TRBJ2-5 - - TRBV4-3
TGCGCCAGCAGTCAAGAGCCCGACAGGGGGGTCTACAATGAGCAGTTCTTC CASSQEPDRGVYNEQFF TRBJ2-1 TRBD1 - TRBV23-1
TGTGCCAGCAGCTTGACGGGTGCAACTAATGAAAAACTGTTTTTT CASSLTGATNEKLFF TRBJ1-4 - - TRBV5-6
TGTGCCAGCAGCGATAGCGCCCGCCTCTCCTACGAGCAGTACTTC CASSDSARLSYEQYF TRBJ2-7 - - TRBV7-9
TGTGCCAGCAGTTATTATAGAGGTGGCGGTGAGCAGTACTTC CASSYYRGGGEQYF TRBJ2-7 - - TRBV27
TGCAGCGTCTCTGGGTTGCAGCTCTACGAGCAGTACTTC CSVSGLQLYEQYF TRBJ2-7 - - TRBV29-1
TGTGCCAGCAGTAGGGGACAGACACCTGAAGCTTTCTTT CASSRGQTPEAFF TRBJ1-1 TRBD1 once TRBV28
TGCGCCAGCAGCTCTGCACAGACAGATACGCAGTATTTT CASSSAQTDTQYF TRBJ2-3 - - TRBV5-1
TGTGCCAGCAGTTACTCGGGTAGGATATACACTGAAGCTTTCTTT CASSYSGRIYTEAFF TRBJ1-1 - - TRBV6-5